This is a list of T cell receptor beta chains from one sample in a study of molecular identifiers for immune sequencing clone quantification. Using its own MiXCR run on the PCR reads, TCRdb lists one record per CDR3 protein. The data contain hundreds of thousands of distinct CDR3 sequences, 25% of them singletons. The sequenced sample was naive CD8+ T cells from blood, with Jurkat cell RNA spiked in. The receptor set was obtained from a human donor in good health. Some libraries in this study had Jurkat cell RNA spiked in. The CDR3 runs from the conserved cysteine through the conserved F or W. Fields, in order: D gene, clone size, V gene, J gene, CDR3 DNA, CDR3 protein. The D gene is left open where the match is weak. Clone size is stated in some rows and not others, as once, few, many or a class when expanded.

d_call: -
clone_size: -
v_call: TRBV7-9
j_call: TRBJ1-1
cdr3_nt: TGTGCCAGCAGCCCGCCGGACTGGAACACTGAAGCTTTCTTT
cdr3_aa: CASSPPDWNTEAFF

d_call: -
clone_size: many
v_call: TRBV7-9
j_call: TRBJ1-1
cdr3_nt: TGTGCCAGCAGGCCAGGGCCCGACACTGAAGCTTTCTTT
cdr3_aa: CASRPGPDTEAFF

d_call: TRBD1
clone_size: many
v_call: TRBV28
j_call: TRBJ2-7
cdr3_nt: TGTGCCAGCAGTTTATCCCCGACAGGGATGTACTTC
cdr3_aa: CASSLSPTGMYF

d_call: TRBD1
clone_size: few
v_call: TRBV27
j_call: TRBJ2-3
cdr3_nt: TGTGCCAGCAGTAACCGGGACAGGGGGGATATGCAGTATTTT
cdr3_aa: CASSNRDRGDMQYF

d_call: -
clone_size: many
v_call: TRBV19
j_call: TRBJ2-7
cdr3_nt: TGTGCCAGTACCACCACCTCCGGGTACGAGCAGTACTTC
cdr3_aa: CASTTTSGYEQYF

d_call: -
clone_size: -
v_call: TRBV9
j_call: TRBJ2-1
cdr3_nt: TGTGCCAGCAGCCCCCCCGGACAAGGAACTCCCTACAATGAGCAGTTCTTC
cdr3_aa: CASSPPGQGTPYNEQFF

d_call: TRBD1
clone_size: many
v_call: TRBV20-1
j_call: TRBJ2-3
cdr3_nt: TGCAGTGCTAAAAAAGGGGACAGACGCACAGATACGCAGTATTTT
cdr3_aa: CSAKKGDRRTDTQYF

d_call: -
clone_size: many
v_call: TRBV20-1
j_call: TRBJ1-5
cdr3_nt: TGCAGTGCTAACGAGAAAGGACAGCATTCCGTGGGGGATCAGCCCCAGCATTTT
cdr3_aa: CSANEKGQHSVGDQPQHF

d_call: -
clone_size: -
v_call: TRBV7-9
j_call: TRBJ2-3
cdr3_nt: TGTGCCAGCAGCTCACCGCCAGGGCGGGTCACAGATACGCAGTATTTT
cdr3_aa: CASSSPPGRVTDTQYF

d_call: -
clone_size: few
v_call: TRBV6-4
j_call: TRBJ1-2
cdr3_nt: TGTGCCAGCACGGAAATTGCAGGTGGAAACTATGGCTACACCTTC
cdr3_aa: CASTEIAGGNYGYTF